Below, 11 T cell receptor beta chains from the same sample are listed, as sequenced in a study of cytomegalovirus exposure and HLA in healthy donors. A multiplex PCR was run with 60 Vbeta primers and 13 Jbeta primers. Repertoires were generated with immunoSEQ multiplex PCR, while TCRdb's copy carries only in-frame clones and drops some. This sample's table has about 210,000 clones. Sequenced sample: PBMCs. All receptors come from a woman aged 25-40 years in good health and CMV-seropositive.

The chain recombines TRBV6-5 with TRBJ2-3; 16 bases agree with TRBD2. Germline trimming cut 4 bases from V and 3 bases from J; bases unmatched to any gene: 1. This CDR3 comprises 16 residues. From germline, CDR1 is MNHEY and CDR2 SVGAGI. The CDR3: CASSLGLAGGTDTQYF. The CDR3 bases are TGTGCCAGCAGTTTGGGACTAGCGGGAGGGACAGATACGCAGTATTTT.

The rearrangement joins TRBV19 to TRBJ1-5; D is possibly TRBD1 (5 bases). The CDR3 has 17 amino acids. CDR1 and CDR2 (germline): LNHDA, SQIVND (reference sequence). V lost 3 bases to trimming and J lost 2 bases, with 17 bases between them. This CDR3 reads CASSMAPQAWGNQPQHF. The CDR3 coding sequence is TGTGCCAGTAGTATGGCGCCACAGGCCTGGGGCAATCAGCCCCAGCATTTT.

This chain's CDR3 is CASRQARGPYEQYF. The DNA for the CDR3 is TGTGCCAGCAGGCAGGCCAGGGGGCCCTACGAGCAGTACTTC. The chain couples TRBV6-5 to TRBJ2-7; 8 nucleotides line up with TRBD1. This CDR3 is 14 amino acids long. V was clipped by 6 bases and J by 2 bases; unmatched bases: 6. Per germline, CDR1 MNHEY and CDR2 SVGAGI.

Remarks on this clone: The sample holds other DNA sequences that translate to the same CDR3. The gene calls are TRBV25-1 and TRBJ1-2; D unclear. V shed 4 bases and J shed 0 bases, with 9 bases lying between them. CDR3 length: 14 amino acids. The germline V gene has CDR1 MGHDK and CDR2 SYGVNS. For the CDR3, the DNA is TGTGCCAGCAGTGTAGGCGGGACTAACTATGGCTACACCTTC. This sequence encodes CASSVGGTNYGYTF.

The chain employs TRBV20-1 and TRBJ2-7; perhaps TRBD1 as D (6 bases). The CDR3 consists of 10 residues. Trimming removed 1 base from V and 10 bases from J, with 8 bases in between. The germline V gene encodes CDR1 DFQATT and CDR2 SNEGSKA (reference sequence). CDR3 nucleotides: TGCAGTGCTAGAGGAGGGGGACAGTACTTC. Protein product: CSARGGGQYF.

V usage is TRBV18 and J usage is TRBJ2-1, with 9 bases lining up with TRBD2. In germline, CDR1 is KGHSH, CDR2 LQKENI. The CDR3 has 15 residues. Trimming cost V 6 bases and J 7 bases; bases outside gene matches: 10. CDR3 sequence (DNA): TGTGCCAGCTCTCTCCTAGCGGGGTCCGGAAATGAGCAGTTCTTC. Protein product: CASSLLAGSGNEQFF. The variable domain in full, with the rest retrieved from reference TRBV18 and TRBJ2-1, is NAGVMQNPRHLVRRRGQEARLRCSPMKGHSHVYWYRQLPEEGLKFMVYLQKENIIDESGMPKERFSAEFPKEGPSILRIQQVVRGDSAAYFCASSLLAGSGNEQFFGPGTRLTVL.

The chain recombines TRBV10-3 with TRBJ1-2; the match to TRBD1 covers 8 bases. CDR3 length: 15 residues. Germline assignment: CDR1 ENHRY and CDR2 SYGVKD. The V segment lost 3 bases and the J segment 8 bases; nucleotides outside the gene matches: 11. Here the CDR3 reads CAISERLGTGGGYTF. DNA for the CDR3: TGTGCCATCAGTGAACGTCTGGGGACAGGCGGAGGCTACACCTTC.

The CDR3 DNA reads as TGTGCCAGCTCACCCCGGGACAACCACCAAGAGACCCAGTACTTC. Amino acid sequence: CASSPRDNHQETQYF. The rearrangement uses TRBV18 and TRBJ2-5; a weak D match, TRBD1 (6 bases). The CDR3 is made up of 15 amino acids. V lost 3 bases and J lost 0, with 11 bases in between. Germline CDR1 KGHSH, CDR2 LQKENI.

The chain is built from TRBV9 and TRBJ2-5, with 7 bases matching TRBD2. This CDR3 is built from 14 residues. Per the germline V gene, CDR1 is SGDLS and CDR2 is YYNGEE. J was trimmed by 4 bases and V by 2 bases; bases with no gene match: 5. The CDR3 region has the DNA TGTGCCAGCAGCGTTCCGGGGGGACGAGAGACCCAGTACTTC. It encodes CASSVPGGRETQYF.

The genes are TRBV11-2 and TRBJ1-2, with no clear D. With 1 base removed from V and 3 bases from J, the gap between germline ends came to 6 bases. Germline V gives CDR1 SGHAT, CDR2 FQNNGV. The CDR3 has 13 residues. The CDR3 loop is CASSLGEDYGYTF. The CDR3, as DNA: TGTGCCAGCAGCTTAGGAGAGGACTATGGCTACACCTTC.

The chain carries TRBV6-6 and TRBJ2-2; D possibly corresponds to TRBD1 (5 bases). Germline CDR1 reads MNHNY; CDR2 reads SVGAGI (reference sequence). This CDR3 contains 16 residues. Trimming took off 2 bases at V and 0 bases at J, with 10 bases between the two ends. The CDR3 coding sequence is TGTGCCAGCAGTTACCCCCAGACAGCGAACACCGGGGAGCTGTTTTTT. The encoded protein is CASSYPQTANTGELFF.